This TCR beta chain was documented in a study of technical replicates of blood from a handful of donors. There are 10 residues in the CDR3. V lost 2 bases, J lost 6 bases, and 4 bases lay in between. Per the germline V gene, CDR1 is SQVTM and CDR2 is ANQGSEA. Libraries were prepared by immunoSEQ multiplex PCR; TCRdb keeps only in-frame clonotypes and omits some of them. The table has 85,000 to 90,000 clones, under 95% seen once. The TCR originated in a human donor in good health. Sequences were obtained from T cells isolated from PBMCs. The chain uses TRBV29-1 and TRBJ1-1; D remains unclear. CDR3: CSVESSEAFF. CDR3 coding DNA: TGCAGCGTTGAATCCTCTGAAGCTTTCTTT.